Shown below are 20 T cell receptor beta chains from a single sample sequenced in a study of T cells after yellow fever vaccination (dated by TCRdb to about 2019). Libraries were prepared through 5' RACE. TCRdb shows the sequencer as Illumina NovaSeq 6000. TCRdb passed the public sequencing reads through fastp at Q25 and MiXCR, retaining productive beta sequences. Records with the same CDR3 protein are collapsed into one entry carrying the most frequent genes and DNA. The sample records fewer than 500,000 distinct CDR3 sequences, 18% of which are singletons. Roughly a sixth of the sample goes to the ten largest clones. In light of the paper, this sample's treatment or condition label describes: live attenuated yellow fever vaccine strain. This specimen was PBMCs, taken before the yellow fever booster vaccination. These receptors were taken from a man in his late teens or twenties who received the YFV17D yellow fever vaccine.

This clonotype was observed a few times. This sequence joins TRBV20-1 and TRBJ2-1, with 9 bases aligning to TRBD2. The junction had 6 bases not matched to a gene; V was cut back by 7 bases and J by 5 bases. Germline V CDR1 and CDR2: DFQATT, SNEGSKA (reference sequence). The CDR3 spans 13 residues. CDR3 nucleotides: TGCAGTGTTGAGACTAGCGGACACAATGAGCAGTTCTTC. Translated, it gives CSVETSGHNEQFF.

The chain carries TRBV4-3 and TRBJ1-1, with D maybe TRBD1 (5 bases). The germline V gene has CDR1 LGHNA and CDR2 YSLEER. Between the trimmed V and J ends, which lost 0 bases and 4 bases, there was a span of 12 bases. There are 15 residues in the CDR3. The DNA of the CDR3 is TGCGCCAGCAGCCAAGAGGCCAGTGGGGGCACTGAAGCTTTCTTT. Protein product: CASSQEASGGTEAFF.

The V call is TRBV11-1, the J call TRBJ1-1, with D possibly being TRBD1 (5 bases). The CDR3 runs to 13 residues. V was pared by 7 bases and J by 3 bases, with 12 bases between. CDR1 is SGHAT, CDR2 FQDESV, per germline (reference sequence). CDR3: CASTFWGDTEAFF. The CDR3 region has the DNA TGTGCCAGCACCTTCTGGGGGGACACTGAAGCTTTCTTT. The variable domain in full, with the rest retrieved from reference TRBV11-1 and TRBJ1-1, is EAEVAQSPRYKITEKSQAVAFWCDPISGHATLYWYRQILGQGPELLVQFQDESVVDDSQLPKDRFSAERLKGVDSTLKIQPAELGDSAMYLCASTFWGDTEAFFGQGTRLTVV.

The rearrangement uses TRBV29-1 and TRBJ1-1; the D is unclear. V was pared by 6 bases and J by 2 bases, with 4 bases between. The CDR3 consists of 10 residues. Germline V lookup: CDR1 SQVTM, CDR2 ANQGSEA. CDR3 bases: TGCAGCGTCGCTAACACTGAAGCTTTCTTT. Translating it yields CSVANTEAFF.

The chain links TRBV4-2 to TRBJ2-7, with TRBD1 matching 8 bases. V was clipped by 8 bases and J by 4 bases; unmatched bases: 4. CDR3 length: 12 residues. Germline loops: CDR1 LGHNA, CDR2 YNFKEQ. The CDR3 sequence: CASGGQGYEQYF. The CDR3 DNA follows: TGTGCCAGCGGAGGACAGGGATACGAGCAGTACTTC.

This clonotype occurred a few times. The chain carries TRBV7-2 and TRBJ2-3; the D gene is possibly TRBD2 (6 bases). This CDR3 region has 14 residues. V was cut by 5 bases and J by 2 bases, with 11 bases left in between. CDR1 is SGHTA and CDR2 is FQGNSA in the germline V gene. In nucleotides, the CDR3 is TGTGCCAGCAGCCTGGGACTCGTCACAGATACGCAGTATTTT. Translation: CASSLGLVTDTQYF.

CDR3 sequence reads: CASSQYGRANYGYTF. CDR3 coding DNA: TGTGCCAGCAGCCAATACGGGCGGGCCAACTATGGCTACACCTTC. The J gene is TRBJ1-2, the V gene TRBV4-2; D is ambiguous. The CDR3 is 15 amino acids. The V gene lost 2 bases and the J gene lost 2 bases, with 12 bases spanning the gap. Germline CDR1 LGHNA, CDR2 YNFKEQ.

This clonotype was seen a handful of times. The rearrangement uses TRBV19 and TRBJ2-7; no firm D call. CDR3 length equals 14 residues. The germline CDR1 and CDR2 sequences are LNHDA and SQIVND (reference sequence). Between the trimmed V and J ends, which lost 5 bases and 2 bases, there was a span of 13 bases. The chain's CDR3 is CASSGIGTTYEQYF. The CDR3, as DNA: TGTGCCAGTAGTGGAATCGGCACCACCTACGAGCAGTACTTC.

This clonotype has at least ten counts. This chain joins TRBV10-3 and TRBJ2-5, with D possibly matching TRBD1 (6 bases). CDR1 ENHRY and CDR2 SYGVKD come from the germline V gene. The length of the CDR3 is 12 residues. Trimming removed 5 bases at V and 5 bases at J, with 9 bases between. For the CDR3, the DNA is TGTGCCATCAGTCCCAGGGGCGAGACCCAGTACTTC. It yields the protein CAISPRGETQYF.

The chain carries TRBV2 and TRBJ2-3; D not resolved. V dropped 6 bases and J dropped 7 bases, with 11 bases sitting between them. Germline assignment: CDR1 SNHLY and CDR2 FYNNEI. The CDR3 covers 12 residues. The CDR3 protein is CASRERTHTQYF. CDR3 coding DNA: TGTGCCAGCAGGGAGCGTACCCATACGCAGTATTTT. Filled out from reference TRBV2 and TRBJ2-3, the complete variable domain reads EPEVTQTPSHQVTQMGQEVILRCVPISNHLYFYWYRQILGQKVEFLVSFYNNEISEKSEIFDDQFSVERPDGSNFTLKIRSTKLEDSAMYFCASRERTHTQYFGPGTRLTVL.

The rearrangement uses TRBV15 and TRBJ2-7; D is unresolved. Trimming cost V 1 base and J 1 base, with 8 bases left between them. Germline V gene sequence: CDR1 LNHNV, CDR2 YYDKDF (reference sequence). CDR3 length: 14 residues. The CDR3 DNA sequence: TGTGCCACCAGCAGAGCCGGGTCTTCCTACGAGCAGTACTTC. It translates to CATSRAGSSYEQYF.

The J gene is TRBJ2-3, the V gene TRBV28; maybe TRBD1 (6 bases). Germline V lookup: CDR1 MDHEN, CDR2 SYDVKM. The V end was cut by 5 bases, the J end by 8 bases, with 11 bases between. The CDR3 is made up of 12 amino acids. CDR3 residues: CASSTLQGTQYF. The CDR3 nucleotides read TGTGCCAGCAGTACCTTACAGGGTACGCAGTATTTT.

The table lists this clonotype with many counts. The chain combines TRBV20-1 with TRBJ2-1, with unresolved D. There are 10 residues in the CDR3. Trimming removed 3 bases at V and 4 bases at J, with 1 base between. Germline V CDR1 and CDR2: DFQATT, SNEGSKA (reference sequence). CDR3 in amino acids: CSASYNEQFF. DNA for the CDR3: TGCAGTGCTAGTTACAATGAGCAGTTCTTC.

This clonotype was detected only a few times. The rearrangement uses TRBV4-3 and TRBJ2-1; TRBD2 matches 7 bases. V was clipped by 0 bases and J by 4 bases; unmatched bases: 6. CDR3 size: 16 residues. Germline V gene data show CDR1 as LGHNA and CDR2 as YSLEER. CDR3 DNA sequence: TGCGCCAGCAGCCAAGATCCGGGGGGACCTTACAATGAGCAGTTCTTC. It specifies CASSQDPGGPYNEQFF.

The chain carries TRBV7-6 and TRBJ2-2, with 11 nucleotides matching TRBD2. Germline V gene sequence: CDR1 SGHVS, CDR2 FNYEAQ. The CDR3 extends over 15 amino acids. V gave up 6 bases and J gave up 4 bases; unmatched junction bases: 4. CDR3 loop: CASRRLAGTTGELFF. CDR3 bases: TGTGCCAGCAGGCGACTAGCGGGAACCACCGGGGAGCTGTTTTTT.

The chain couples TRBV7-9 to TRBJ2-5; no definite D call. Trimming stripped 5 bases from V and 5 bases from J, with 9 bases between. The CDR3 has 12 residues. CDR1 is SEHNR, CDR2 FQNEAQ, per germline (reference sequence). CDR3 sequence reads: CASSARTETQYF. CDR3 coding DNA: TGTGCCAGCAGCGCACGCACCGAGACCCAGTACTTC.

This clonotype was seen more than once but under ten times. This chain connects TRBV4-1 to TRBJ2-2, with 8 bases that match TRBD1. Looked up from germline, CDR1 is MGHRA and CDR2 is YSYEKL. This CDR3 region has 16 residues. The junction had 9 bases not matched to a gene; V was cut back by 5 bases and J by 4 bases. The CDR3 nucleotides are TGCGCCAGCAGCGACCCGAGACAGGGGTTCACCGGGGAGCTGTTTTTT. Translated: CASSDPRQGFTGELFF.

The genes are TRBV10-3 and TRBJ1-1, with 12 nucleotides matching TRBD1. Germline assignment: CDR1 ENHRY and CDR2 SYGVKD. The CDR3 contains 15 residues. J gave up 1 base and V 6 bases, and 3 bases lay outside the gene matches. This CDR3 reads CAIRPGQGANTEAFF. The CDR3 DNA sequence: TGTGCCATCAGGCCGGGACAGGGGGCGAACACTGAAGCTTTCTTT.

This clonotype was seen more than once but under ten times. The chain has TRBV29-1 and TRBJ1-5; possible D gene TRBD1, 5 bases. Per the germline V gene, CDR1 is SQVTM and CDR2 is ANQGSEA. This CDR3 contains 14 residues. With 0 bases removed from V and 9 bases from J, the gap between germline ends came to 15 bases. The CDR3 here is CSVEEGDGIGPQHF. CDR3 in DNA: TGCAGCGTTGAAGAAGGGGATGGAATTGGGCCCCAGCATTTT. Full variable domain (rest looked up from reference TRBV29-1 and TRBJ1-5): SAVISQKPSRDICQRGTSLTIQCQVDSQVTMMFWYRQQPGQSLTLIATANQGSEATYESGFVIDKFPISRPNLTFSTLTVSNMSPEDSSIYLCSVEEGDGIGPQHFGDGTRLSIL.

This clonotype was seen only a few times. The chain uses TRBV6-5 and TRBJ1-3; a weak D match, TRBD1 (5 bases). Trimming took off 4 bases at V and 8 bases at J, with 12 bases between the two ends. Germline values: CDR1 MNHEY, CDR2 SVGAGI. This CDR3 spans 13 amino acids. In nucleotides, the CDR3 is TGTGCCAGCAGTTTCCGTTGGGGGGACACCATATATTTT. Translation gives CASSFRWGDTIYF.